A single sample is the source of the 17 T cell receptor beta chains below, sequenced in a study of T cells after posttransplantation cyclophosphamide. Controls had myeloablative marrow grafts with methotrexate and calcineurin inhibitor, sampled at 1 year. Sequencing was performed with immunoSEQ multiplex PCR; in TCRdb, only in-frame clones are kept and a portion is missing. The data contain about 17,000 clones, approximately 81% of them singletons. Specimen: PBMCs, collected after allogeneic stem cell transplant with calcineurin inhibitor and methotrexate. All receptors come from a female patient aged 18 to 35 who received an allogeneic stem cell transplant from an unrelated donor, was CMV-positive, and had acute and chronic GVHD. Some of the T cells may derive from the graft donor.

Worth noting for this clone: Given the absence of the conserved phenylalanine or tryptophan at the CDR3 end, a read error is likely. V usage is TRBV19 and J usage is TRBJ1-2; 7 positions match TRBD1. CDR1 is LNHDA, CDR2 SQIVND, per germline (reference sequence). V gave up 4 bases and J gave up 4 bases; unmatched junction bases: 15. This CDR3 has 17 amino acids. The DNA of the CDR3 is TGTGCCAGTAGTACTTACCACAGACAGGGCAGAGGCTATGGCTACACCCTC. Encoded protein: CASSTYHRQGRGYGYTL.

J is TRBJ2-2 and V is TRBV7-8; 7 nucleotides agree with TRBD2. Per the germline V gene, CDR1 is SGHVS and CDR2 is FQNEAQ. The CDR3 is made up of 15 amino acids. With 5 bases clipped from V and 4 bases from J, the junction kept 7 bases outside the gene matches. In nucleotides, the CDR3 is TGTGCCAGCAGCCCCCGTGGGGGGGGCACCGGGGAGCTGTTTTTT. Protein sequence: CASSPRGGGTGELFF.

The rearrangement links TRBV29-1 to TRBJ1-2, with 7 positions matching TRBD1. The CDR3 has 11 amino acids. Germline values: CDR1 SQVTM, CDR2 ANQGSEA. J lost 8 bases, V lost 5 bases, and 5 bases had no gene match. In nucleotides, the CDR3 is TGCAGCGTTTTCGGGACAGACGGCTACACCTTC. It is translated as CSVFGTDGYTF.

V is TRBV6-6 and J is TRBJ2-2; possibly TRBD1 for D (5 bases). Germline values: CDR1 MNHNY, CDR2 SVGAGI (reference sequence). Trimming stripped 2 bases from V and 5 bases from J, with 9 bases between. This CDR3 has 14 residues. The CDR3 here is CASSYRGGTGELFF. The CDR3 coding sequence is TGTGCCAGCAGTTACAGGGGTGGAACCGGGGAGCTGTTTTTT.

The chain joins TRBV27 to TRBJ2-1; no clear D. The germline gives CDR1 MNHEY, CDR2 SMNVEV (reference sequence). Deletions cut 2 bases from V and 8 bases from J, with 16 bases between. CDR3 size: 15 residues. CDR3 in DNA: TGTGCCAGCAGTTTAGATAACAGCCTGTGGGATGAGCAGTTCTTC. This sequence encodes CASSLDNSLWDEQFF.

The CDR3, as DNA: TGTGCCAGCAGCTTAGAGGGACTAGCGGGAGTAAAGGCCTACGAGCAGTACTTC. It codes for CASSLEGLAGVKAYEQYF. The V gene is TRBV11-2, the J gene TRBJ2-7; 14 bases line up with TRBD2. The CDR3 loop spans 18 amino acids. The V gene's germline CDR1 is SGHAT and CDR2 FQNNGV. Unmatched junction bases numbered 6, after V lost 0 bases and J lost 2 bases. The full variable domain, with the rest looked up from reference TRBV11-2 and TRBJ2-7, is EAGVAQSPRYKIIEKRQSVAFWCNPISGHATLYWYQQILGQGPKLLIQFQNNGVVDDSQLPKDRFSAERLKGVDSTLKIQPAKLEDSAVYLCASSLEGLAGVKAYEQYFGPGTRLTVT.

This clone showed up just a few times. CDR3 in amino acids: CASSQSGRGYEQYF. CDR3 sequence (DNA): TGCGCCAGCAGTCAATCGGGGAGGGGATACGAGCAGTACTTC. The rearrangement joins TRBV23-1 to TRBJ2-7; 7 bases map to TRBD2. TRBV23-1 is noted as an ORF with a role that remains uncertain. V shed 0 bases and J 4 bases; nucleotides not matched to a gene: 3. The CDR3 has 14 amino acids.

The V call is TRBV6-5, the J call TRBJ2-2, with 11 positions matching TRBD2. V lost 8 bases and J lost 6; bases outside the gene matches: 5. Per the germline V gene, CDR1 is MNHEY and CDR2 is SVGAGI. This CDR3 contains 14 residues. CDR3 region: CASGTSGRAGELFF. CDR3 sequence (DNA): TGTGCCAGCGGTACTAGCGGGAGAGCCGGGGAGCTGTTTTTT.

This clone was counted once. The CDR3 loop reads CASSWTGGTEAFF. The CDR3 DNA reads as TGTGCCAGCAGCTGGACAGGGGGAACTGAAGCTTTCTTT. This chain connects TRBV27 to TRBJ1-1, with 10 bases lining up with TRBD1. The J segment lost 5 bases and the V segment lost 6 bases, leaving 3 bases of the junction unmatched. Germline loops: CDR1 MNHEY, CDR2 SMNVEV (reference sequence). The CDR3 is 13 amino acids.

This clone was counted a single time. V gene TRBV7-6 combines with J gene TRBJ2-5; D is possibly TRBD2 (6 bases). Matching the DNA end better, TRBJ2-7 makes the J call doubtful. The CDR3 extends over 15 amino acids. Germline-derived CDR1 and CDR2 are SGHVS and FNYEAQ. The CDR3 DNA reads TGTGCCAGCAGCTTATTATTCGGGAGTCACTACGAGCAGTACTTC. This translates into CASSLLFGSHYEQYF.

This chain uses TRBV7-2 with TRBJ2-1; the match to TRBD2 covers 8 bases. The trim removed 5 bases at V and 4 bases at J, leaving 7 bases unmatched. Germline V gives CDR1 SGHTA, CDR2 FQGNSA. The CDR3 totals 15 residues. CDR3 sequence reads: CASSPRTSGYNEQFF. The CDR3 DNA sequence: TGTGCCAGCAGCCCTAGAACTAGCGGTTACAATGAGCAGTTCTTC.

This clone was detected a few times. The V gene is TRBV5-1, the J gene TRBJ2-1, with D possibly matching TRBD2 (6 bases). CDR3 length: 13 residues. The V end lost 2 bases, the J end lost 10 bases, and 13 bases lay between the germline ends. Germline V gene lookup returns CDR1 SGHRS and CDR2 YFSETQ. The CDR3: CASSLPGLNEQFF. The CDR3 nucleotides read TGCGCCAGCAGCTTACCAGGACTAAACGAGCAGTTCTTC.

The genes are TRBV7-8 and TRBJ2-7; 8 bases fit TRBD2. J lost 2 bases, V lost 4 bases, and 7 bases had no gene match. CDR3 size: 15 residues. Germline V lookup: CDR1 SGHVS, CDR2 FQNEAQ. For the CDR3, the DNA is TGTGCCAGCAGCTCAGGGAGCGGGAGAGCCTACGAGCAGTACTTC. Translation: CASSSGSGRAYEQYF.

This clone was seen a few times. The rearrangement links TRBV18 to TRBJ2-1; TRBD2 matches 12 bases. Germline-derived CDR1 and CDR2 are KGHSH and LQKENI. The CDR3 totals 15 residues. J was trimmed by 7 bases and V by 0 bases; bases with no gene match: 1. This CDR3 reads CASSPPTSGRNEQFF. CDR3 nucleotides: TGTGCCAGCTCACCACCTACTAGCGGGAGGAATGAGCAGTTCTTC. Using reference TRBV18 and TRBJ2-1 for the parts outside the CDR3, the full variable domain is NAGVMQNPRHLVRRRGQEARLRCSPMKGHSHVYWYRQLPEEGLKFMVYLQKENIIDESGMPKERFSAEFPKEGPSILRIQQVVRGDSAAYFCASSPPTSGRNEQFFGPGTRLTVL.

This clone was seen a single time. This rearrangement joins TRBV21-1 to TRBJ2-7; the table's D call, TRBD1, was not checked against the DNA. TRBV21-1 is an annotated pseudogene. The CDR3 spans 14 residues. The CDR3 DNA reads TGTGCCAGGCGGACAGGGCCGGGTTCCTACGAGCAGTACTTC. Its translation: CARRTGPGSYEQYF.

The chain is built from TRBV7-2 and TRBJ1-1; D may be TRBD1 (5 bases). The V end was cut by 2 bases, the J end by 4 bases, with 14 bases between. Germline-derived CDR1 and CDR2 are SGHTA and FQGNSA. CDR3 length: 15 amino acids. The CDR3 DNA is TGTGCCAGCAGCTTATTCCGGGGGACGGGCACTGAAGCTTTCTTT. The encoded protein is CASSLFRGTGTEAFF.

This rearrangement joins TRBV19 to TRBJ2-5; 9 positions agree with TRBD1. CDR1 is LNHDA and CDR2 is SQIVND in the germline V gene (reference sequence). The CDR3 has 14 amino acids. V dropped 9 bases and J dropped 11; count of bases not matched to a gene: 16. The CDR3 loop is CASTTGTGSSEQYF. DNA for the CDR3: TGTGCCAGCACCACGGGGACAGGGTCCTCTGAGCAGTACTTC. The full variable domain, rest sourced from reference TRBV19 and TRBJ2-5, is DGGITQSPKYLFRKEGQNVTLSCEQNLNHDAMYWYRQDPGQGLRLIYYSQIVNDFQKGDIAEGYSVSREKKESFPLTVTSAQKNPTAFYLCASTTGTGSSEQYFGPGTRLLVL.